A selection of T cell receptor beta chains follows, all from one sample in a study of blood T cell repertoires in COVID-19. Repertoires were generated with immunoSEQ multiplex PCR, while TCRdb's copy carries only in-frame clones and drops some. Among approximately 300,000 clones listed, roughly 90% were seen once. The sample was peripheral blood. Receptors originate from a man between 18 and 29 years old who had recovered from COVID-19. Each CDR3 is given with its conserved first and last residue. The D gene is left open where the match is weak. Size is omitted from some rows. Given values are once, few, many or a class for expanded clones.

>NA|TRBD2|TRBJ2-5|TRBV7-9
TGTGCCAGCAGCTTCGTAAGCGGGGGCGAGACCCAGTACTTC
CASSFVSGGETQYF
>NA|NA|TRBJ2-1|TRBV27
TGTGCCAGCAGTTTATCCATACCGGGGGGCTATGAGCAGTTCTTC
CASSLSIPGGYEQFF
>NA|NA|TRBJ1-2|TRBV6-5
TGTGCCAGCTATACGGGAGGCGGCACTAACTATGGCTACACCTTC
CASYTGGGTNYGYTF
>few|NA|TRBJ2-7|TRBV7-9
TGTGCCAGCAGCCCCCGGACATCCCACTACGAGCAGTACTTC
CASSPRTSHYEQYF
>NA|TRBD1|TRBJ1-2|TRBV9
TGTGCCAGCAGCGTGTCCCTGGACAGGGAGGACGGCTACACCTTC
CASSVSLDREDGYTF
>NA|NA|TRBJ2-7|TRBV19
TGTGCCAGTAGTATAGGCGGCTACGAGCAGTACTTC
CASSIGGYEQYF
>NA|NA|TRBJ2-7|TRBV19
TGTGCCAGTAGTTCTTGGAGACTCGACAGGACCTACGAGCAGTACTTC
CASSSWRLDRTYEQYF
>NA|NA|TRBJ1-2|TRBV11-2
TGTGCCAGCAGCTTAGGTCCAGAAGCTAACTATGGCTACACCTTC
CASSLGPEANYGYTF
>NA|NA|TRBJ1-5|TRBV15
TGTGCCACCAGCTTGGCGCGACAGACTAATCAGCCCCAGCATTTT
CATSLARQTNQPQHF
>NA|TRBD2|TRBJ2-5|TRBV6-6
TGTGCCAGCAGCCCCGGGGGGGGGCAAGAGACCCAGTACTTC
CASSPGGGQETQYF
>NA|NA|TRBJ1-1|TRBV12-3/TRBV12-4
TGTGCCAGCAGTTTTACAGGGAACACTGAAGCTTTCTTT
CASSFTGNTEAFF
>NA|TRBD2|TRBJ2-1|TRBV10-3
TGTGCCATCAGTGCTTTAGCGGGGGGGCGGTTCAATGAGCAGTTCTTC
CAISALAGGRFNEQFF
>NA|NA|TRBJ1-1|TRBV19
TGTGCCAGTAGTAGATTGCGGGAAGCTTTCTTT
CASSRLREAFF
>NA|TRBD1|TRBJ2-1|TRBV9
TGTGCCAGCAGCGCCATCGGGACAGCCGTAGATGAGCAGTTCTTC
CASSAIGTAVDEQFF
>NA|NA|TRBJ2-1|TRBV5-1
TGCGCCAGCAGCACCGTCGGGGACTCCTACAATGAGCAGTTCTTC
CASSTVGDSYNEQFF
>NA|NA|TRBJ2-7|TRBV6-5
TGTGCCAGCAGCTTCCGGGAGTCTGTATACGAGCAGTACTTC
CASSFRESVYEQYF
>NA|NA|TRBJ2-6|TRBV30
TGTGCCGGACTAAATACGACAGCCTCGTACTCTGGGGCCAACGTCCTGACTTTC
CAGLNTTASYSGANVLTF
>NA|TRBD2|TRBJ2-7|TRBV6-6
TGTGCCAGCAGTTACGGTCGCGGGGGGAGCTCCTACGAGCAGTACTTC
CASSYGRGGSSYEQYF
>few|NA|TRBJ1-3|TRBV5-8
TGTGCCAGCAGCTTGGGGACAGACCATGGAAACACCATATATTTT
CASSLGTDHGNTIYF
>NA|NA|TRBJ2-7|TRBV30
TGTGCCTGGAGTGTAGTGGACAGAGCCTCCTACGAGCAGTACTTC
CAWSVVDRASYEQYF
>few|TRBD1|TRBJ1-1|TRBV6-5
TGTGCCAGCAGTTCCATTCCGGGACAGGGGTCTGAAGCTTTCTTT
CASSSIPGQGSEAFF
>NA|TRBD1|TRBJ1-5|TRBV4-1
TGCGCCAGCAGCCAAGAGACGGGACAGGGGACGAGTCAGCCCCAGCATTTT
CASSQETGQGTSQPQHF
>once|NA|TRBJ1-1|TRBV27
TGTGCCAGCAGTGAAGTCCCACTTAACACTGAAGCTTTCTTT
CASSEVPLNTEAFF
>NA|NA|TRBJ2-1|TRBV6-1
TGTGCCAGCAGTGAGTCGAGCGGGCGCGCGGATGAGCAGTTCTTC
CASSESSGRADEQFF
>NA|NA|TRBJ1-1|TRBV2
TGTGCCAACTTGAGGGCGGTTGAAGCTTTCTTT
CANLRAVEAFF
>NA|NA|TRBJ1-6|TRBV6-5
TGTGCCAGCAGCCCCCCGCGAGGTTATAATTCACCCCTCCACTTT
CASSPPRGYNSPLHF
>NA|NA|TRBJ2-1|TRBV4-3
TGCGCCAGCAGCCAAGATAGGAGCTCCTACAATGAGCAGTTCTTC
CASSQDRSSYNEQFF
>NA|NA|TRBJ1-1|TRBV20-1
TGCAGTGCTCCAACACAAACTGAAGCTTTCTTT
CSAPTQTEAFF
>NA|NA|TRBJ2-7|TRBV6-2/TRBV6-3
TGTGCCAGCAGTTCCGACAGGAACTACGAGCAGTACTTC
CASSSDRNYEQYF
>NA|NA|TRBJ2-3|TRBV7-3
TGTGCCAGCAGCCGCAGCGGGCCAAATCCAGATACGCAGTATTTT
CASSRSGPNPDTQYF
>NA|TRBD1|TRBJ2-3|TRBV6-5
TGTGCCAGCAGTTCCCCGGGACAGGGTCCCACAGATACGCAGTATTTT
CASSSPGQGPTDTQYF
>NA|NA|TRBJ1-1|TRBV25-1
TGTGCCAGCAGTCCTTCCCCAGGGGCCACTGAAGCTTTCTTT
CASSPSPGATEAFF
>NA|TRBD1|TRBJ1-2|TRBV19
TGTGCCAGTAGTGTGGGACAGGGGATTGGCTACACCTTC
CASSVGQGIGYTF
>NA|TRBD1|TRBJ2-7|TRBV7-6
TGTGCCAGCAGCCCGGAGGGACAGGGGGCGCCCGAGCAGTACTTC
CASSPEGQGAPEQYF
>NA|NA|TRBJ2-1|TRBV7-8
TGTGCCAGCAGCCTGACTAGTTACAATGAGCAGTTCTTC
CASSLTSYNEQFF
>NA|NA|TRBJ2-2|TRBV24-1
TGTGCCACCAGTGATTTGCGGACCGGGGAGCTGTTTTTT
CATSDLRTGELFF
>NA|NA|TRBJ2-2|TRBV18
TGTGCCAGCTCACCTGGACAGCAGAACACCGGGGAGCTGTTTTTT
CASSPGQQNTGELFF
>once|NA|TRBJ1-2|TRBV2
TGTGCCACTCCGCGGCCTTCTAACTATGGCTACACCTTC
CATPRPSNYGYTF
>NA|TRBD2|TRBJ2-3|TRBV11-2
TGTGCCAGCAGCTTATTCAGCGGGGGGGGAACAGATACGCAGTATTTT
CASSLFSGGGTDTQYF
>NA|NA|TRBJ1-1|TRBV19
TGTGCCAGTAGTATAGGAGCGAACACTGAAGCTTTCTTT
CASSIGANTEAFF
>NA|TRBD1|TRBJ1-3|TRBV15
TGTGCCACCAGCAGAGGGGACAGGGGAAACACCATATATTTT
CATSRGDRGNTIYF
>NA|NA|TRBJ2-2|TRBV3-1/TRBV3-2
TGTGCCAGCAGCCAAGCAGGGTCCGGGGAGCTGTTTTTT
CASSQAGSGELFF
>NA|TRBD1|TRBJ2-7|TRBV19
TGTGCCAGTGCCGCGGGACAGGGTATCAACGAGCAGTACTTC
CASAAGQGINEQYF
>NA|TRBD1|TRBJ1-2|TRBV27
TGTGCCAGCGGGCCGGGACAGGGGACCTATGGCTACACCTTC
CASGPGQGTYGYTF
>NA|NA|TRBJ1-5|TRBV6-5
TGTGCCAGCAGGGGGGGTCGCAGGGAGGATCAGCCCCAGCATTTT
CASRGGRREDQPQHF
>NA|TRBD1|TRBJ1-2|TRBV9
TGTGCCAGCAGCACTGGGACAGACCCCTTTGGCTACACCTTC
CASSTGTDPFGYTF
>NA|NA|TRBJ2-2|TRBV19
TGTGCCAGTAGGGACGGTAGCGCGAACACCGGGGAGCTGTTTTTT
CASRDGSANTGELFF
>NA|NA|TRBJ1-1|TRBV2
TGTGCCAGCAGAGCGGACAGTATGAACACTGAAGCTTTCTTT
CASRADSMNTEAFF
>NA|NA|TRBJ1-1|TRBV3-1/TRBV3-2
TGTGCCAGCAGCCCACCCCTCCGGGCAGGGTTAGGTAAAAGCACTGAAGCTTTCTTT
CASSPPLRAGLGKSTEAFF
>NA|NA|TRBJ2-1|TRBV11-2
TGTGCCAGCAGCTTAGGAGAATACAATGAGCAGTTCTTC
CASSLGEYNEQFF
>NA|TRBD1|TRBJ2-5|TRBV27
TGTGCCAGCAGCCAACCGGGACAGGGTGGTGAGACCCAGTACTTC
CASSQPGQGGETQYF
>NA|NA|TRBJ2-1|TRBV9
TGTGCCAGCAGCGCCCAAGGATCGGGGCAGTTCTTC
CASSAQGSGQFF
>NA|NA|TRBJ1-2|TRBV4-2
TGTGCCAGCAGCCAAGTAGAGGGATGGGATGGCTACACCTTC
CASSQVEGWDGYTF
>many|NA|TRBJ1-5|TRBV5-8
TGTGCCAGCAGCCCTATGGGGGGGGGCGATCAGCCCCAGCATTTT
CASSPMGGGDQPQHF
>once|TRBD1|TRBJ1-2|TRBV19
TGTGCCAGCAAACGACAGGGGGCTTGGGGCTACACCTTC
CASKRQGAWGYTF